The sequence of this TCR beta chain was determined in a study of cytomegalovirus exposure and HLA in healthy donors (TCRdb year 2017). As for the study more broadly: According to an earlier analysis of a few hundred of the donors, about 179 million T cells yielded 95 million to 140 million unique TCR beta sequences and more than 250 Gb of sequence data. Genome-wide SNP genotypes for about 60% of the roughly 700 donors were used in a later genetic analysis, which treated that subset as a discovery cohort. An earlier analysis of several hundred of the donors used high-throughput TCR beta sequencing to judge whether each TCR beta V gene segment behaved as functional or pseudogenic. Approximately 310 gigabases of sequencing data and roughly 90 million unique TCR sequences were included in an early release covering 500 to 750 HLA-typed donors. The aim of the study was to test whether cataloging public T cell receptors could identify signatures of past pathogen exposure. On average, over 200,000 unique TCR beta nucleotide sequences were sequenced per donor among a few hundred genotyped donors of the cohort, with roughly 20% of those sequences being non-productive. Typing coverage differed by locus: A, B, C, DRB1 and DQB1 were typed in roughly 629-640 donors, DQA1 in about 560, DPA1 in around 580, and DPB1 in roughly 470. Donor age, sex, ethnicity and CMV serostatus were compiled together with the repertoire data. In addition to the first cohort of about 650 subjects, a separate validation cohort of about 120 different subjects was used. The T cell repertoires of several hundred subjects were profiled by immunosequencing and related to cytomegalovirus serostatus. In a later analysis, previously published TCR beta repertoires from more than 500 donors were re-analyzed and high-resolution HLA genotyping was added so that TCR occurrence patterns could be studied. Among the roughly 380 genotyped donors, about 85% belonged to the genetic ancestry cluster associated with self-reported Caucasian donors. The later analysis used no new phenotypic data to find candidate immune exposures, relying instead on TCR beta sequences and their occurrence across donors. All discovery cohort repertoires had been generated using a single sequencing platform. HLA typing included class I and class II loci at four-digit resolution. High-throughput TCR immunosequencing, statistical association of individual TCRs with disease status, and machine learning were combined to predict cytomegalovirus infection status. Roughly 5 DR-DQ haplotypes were handled as single units for association and clustering, since linkage in the cohort was strong. General conclusions and limits of the study: A cluster of highly shared sequence variants was judged likely to be a technical artifact of the sequencing pipeline. CMV serostatus was the only immune exposure information available for the cohort. In a later genetic analysis, fewer N-insertions in productive TCRs were reported among donors in an Asian-associated ancestry cluster than the 666-donor mean. V-gene and J-gene trimming of TCR beta chains was associated with a missense DCLRE1C variant in a later genetic analysis, and the association was replicated in an independent cohort. Sequencing depth was assumed to be roughly uniform across donors in the presence/absence analyses, though that assumption may not hold. A further reported finding was that TCR beta sequences accurately predicted the HLA-A and HLA-B alleles for most subjects in the first cohort. In both the original and validation cohorts, the classifier was reported to diagnose cytomegalovirus status with high specificity and sensitivity. According to a later analysis, parvovirus B19, influenza, CMV and Epstein-Barr virus appeared linked to several top co-occurrence clusters. Only TCR beta chains were sequenced in this cohort, and the absence of alpha or paired-chain data limited detectable features. In a later analysis, HLA-associated TCR beta chains were found to be more clonally expanded and to have lower generation probabilities than equally common non-associated chains. A total of 164 TCR beta chains were listed by the study as associated with cytomegalovirus. Seventeen rarely observed V segments, including chromosome 9 orphons, were excluded from the earlier analysis of just under 600 of the donors because counts were too low. Because the 87-base-pair reads could not distinguish some IMGT-functional V segments, including TRBV6-2 and TRBV6-3, those segments were excluded. According to the authors, the approach could potentially be generalized to other disease states and immunological phenotypes. Linkage disequilibrium might explain the correlated functional status among segregating V segments, but an unknown experimental factor could not be ruled out. In vitro tests confirmed that a few of the cytomegalovirus-associated TCR beta chains recognize cytomegalovirus antigens. An earlier analysis of approximately 590 of the donors showed that most TCR beta V segments appeared in productive rearrangements either about 87% or about 30% of the time, which broadly matched IMGT annotations. A later analysis associated 16,951 TCR beta sequences with specific HLA alleles at a false discovery rate of 0.05. Most CMV-associated TCR beta chains appeared to be HLA-restricted in a later analysis, and the HLA associations seemed to be driven largely by CMV exposure. While some public TCRs were present in many individuals, most TCR sequences turned up only very rarely across donors. Assigning TCR associations to individual alleles was difficult when HLA alleles, especially DR and DQ, strongly co-occurred. HLA typing was unavailable for some donors at each locus, so association tests used only the typed subset. In a later analysis, TCR association rates were found to vary across HLA loci, with the most associated TCRs seen for DRB1 alleles and the fewest for HLA-C alleles.

The cohort consisted of hundreds of healthy bone marrow donors. At the time of sampling, every cohort member was nominally healthy, though immune exposures that went unrecorded were likely present. The donor was CMV seronegative and belonged to the group of around 350 seronegative cohort members. A peripheral blood sample was collected from each donor, and TCR beta sequencing was performed on peripheral blood mononuclear cells. Genomic DNA extraction from the blood cell samples was performed with the Qiagen DNeasy Blood Extraction Kit. The method behind the library was the immunoSEQ multiplex PCR assay. For the multiplex PCR, a mixture combining 60 forward primers for TCR Vbeta segments and 13 reverse primers for TCR Jbeta segments was used. The CDR3 region of rearranged TCR beta genes was amplified from genomic DNA with a multiplex PCR assay. On the Illumina HiSeq System, the amplified TCR beta libraries were sequenced as 87-base-pair reads. The original pipeline was this. In a later analysis, tens of millions of unique TCR beta chains were counted across the 500 to 850 repertoires, and around 10 million of these chains were shared by at least two donors. To remove PCR and sequencing errors, raw reads were error-corrected and collapsed into unique sequences using a nearest-neighbor algorithm that merged closely related sequences. To assign V, D and J gene segments, CDR3 sequences were aligned to IMGT reference sequences. Each retained sequence needed at least a six-nucleotide match to both a V gene segment and a J gene segment. A rearrangement was called productive if the CDR3 had no stop codons and remained in frame with V and J, and every other rearrangement was called non-productive. Following IMGT convention, CDR3 was defined as the stretch from the second conserved V-encoded cysteine to the conserved J-encoded phenylalanine. In an earlier analysis of 587 of the donors, sequences lacking an unambiguous match to a single V gene segment were excluded. In an earlier analysis of 587 of the donors, V segments were called functional above 56.7% productive rearrangements and were called segregating when the between-donor standard deviation exceeded 5%. A statistical classification framework was built for diagnosing cytomegalovirus status from the catalog of TCR beta chain sequences. V and J gene assignment, in a later analysis, came from comparing TCR nucleotide sequences with IMGT/GENE-DB human TR gene sequences. A later analysis assigned CDR3 sequences and most-parsimonious VDJ recombination scenarios with the TCRdist pipeline. In a later analysis, each TCR beta chain was defined by its CDR3 amino acid sequence together with its V-gene family, and reads lacking a unique V-gene family were excluded. To address suspected cross-contamination and a sequencing artifact, a later analysis removed a few hundred highly shared, low-generation-probability nucleotide sequences. For each public chain, a later analysis derived a clonal expansion index from normalized ranks of inferred template counts within each repertoire. A later analysis computed generation probabilities with a VDJ recombination model fitted to out-of-frame rearrangements, and checked the results against IGoR. A later analysis scored TCR-TCR, TCR-HLA and TCR-CMV co-occurrence with hypergeometric tests, applying a repertoire-size bias correction to TCR pairs. A later analysis estimated false discovery rates by permuting HLA or CMV assignments 20 times. In a later analysis, co-occurring TCRs were grouped using DBSCAN, with TCRdist sequence similarity added in when clustering inside HLA-allele-positive subsets. Repertoires with fewer than 30,000 or more than 120,000 public chains, plus five repertoires with anomalous nucleotide sharing, were excluded from co-occurrence clustering. TCRdb provides this immuneACCESS table in a form limited to in-frame rearrangements. Some clones are lacking; in checked studies, under half of them reflect an unresolved V gene, and why the rest are absent is not known. The V and J calls and clone size are taken from that table; D and trimming were inferred from the DNA. The sample includes roughly 150,000 clones, with around 75% observed a single time. The ten most abundant clones make up about 6.5% of the sample.

The CDR3 has 14 amino acids, counting the end cysteine and phenylalanine. The sequence is cut down to CDR3 DNA, 42 bases in frame from base 1. CDR1 and CDR2, looked up from the germline V gene, are SNHLY and FYNNEI. V loses 4 bases, J loses 6 bases, and the germline ends lie 16 bases apart. Turning to this clone: It has no known antigen specificity. There are no base qualities to consult, and no much larger clone falls within one base.

The sequence was obtained from a man younger than 40 in good health and CMV-seronegative. Sequencing was performed on PBMCs. The sequence links TRBV2 to TRBJ2-7, and TRBD2 may be the D gene, going by 6 matching bases. The CDR3 reads as follows: CASSVAGKGGEQYF. The sequenced DNA: TGTGCCAGCAGTGTGGCGGGGAAAGGAGGCGAGCAGTACTTC.